A selection of T cell receptor beta chains follows, all from one sample in a study of human T cells and chemical hapten exposure. TCRdb reanalysed the RACE reads using MiXCR and keeps one entry per CDR3 protein. The sample records tens of thousands of distinct CDR3 sequences, 10% being singletons. The sample here was whole blood, taken in connection with sensitization to the hapten diphenylcyclopropenone (DPC). Receptor source: a man in his fifties with alopecia areata. Some clones in this sample may be carry-over from other donors' samples. CDR3s include the opening cysteine and the closing phenylalanine or tryptophan. Not all rows give a size; the values are once, few, many and, for expanded clones, a class.

>-|TRBV20-1|TRBJ2-3
CSARTAGVDTQYF
>-|TRBV7-6|TRBJ2-3
CASSLSGVGGASTDTQYF
>many|TRBV27|TRBJ2-7
CASCSQASPAYEQYF
>few|TRBV7-2|TRBJ2-2
CASSTGTSGTGELFF
>many|TRBV9|TRBJ2-1
CASSVAPGTYNEQFF
>-|TRBV12-3/TRBV12-4|TRBJ1-6
CASSPGLPSSPLHF
>few|TRBV29-1|TRBJ2-1
CSAQDRLYNEQFF
>many|TRBV28|TRBJ2-7
CASSLGPRRGGYEQYF
>-|TRBV29-1|TRBJ2-5
CSVAGSEETQYF
>many|TRBV6-5|TRBJ2-7
CASSYSKLAGAYEQYF
>many|TRBV7-8|TRBJ2-2
CASSLQTVNTGELFF
>-|TRBV4-1|TRBJ2-1
CASSQEWGAASYNEQFF
>-|TRBV3-1|TRBJ2-1
CASSPPSGSYNEQFF
>many|TRBV3-1|TRBJ1-1
CASSQDPGTRNTEAFF
>many|TRBV5-5|TRBJ2-1
CASSLREGVRGRYNEQFF
>many|TRBV29-1|TRBJ2-7
CSVERQGAGEQYF
>many|TRBV11-2|TRBJ2-3
CASSRDIWPTDTQYF
>-|TRBV29-1|TRBJ2-3
CSLTGTSAVADTQYF
>-|TRBV29-1|TRBJ1-2
CSVQIWQAYGYTF
>-|TRBV7-8|TRBJ2-3
CASSSSGAHTYTQYF
>few|TRBV29-1|TRBJ2-2
CSPNLNIAGSTGELFF
>few|TRBV7-2|TRBJ2-7
CASQIPNSYEQYF